Below are 17 T cell receptor beta chains sequenced from a single sample in a study of blood T cell repertoires in COVID-19. Clones were sequenced by immunoSEQ multiplex PCR, and TCRdb holds only the in-frame ones, with some missing. The table records 150,000 to 200,000 clones, approximately 86% of them present only once. Sequenced: peripheral blood. The receptors shown here come from a woman in her sixties or seventies who had recovered from COVID-19.

The CDR3 reads CAWSPGGTATNYGYTF. The CDR3, as DNA: TGTGCCTGGAGTCCCGGGGGTACCGCAACGAACTATGGCTACACCTTC. The V and J genes are TRBV30 and TRBJ1-2; D is perhaps TRBD1 (5 bases). The CDR3 spans 16 residues. Germline CDR1 GTSNPN, CDR2 SVGIG (reference sequence). V was cut by 2 bases and J by 2 bases, with 18 bases left in between. Full variable domain (remainder filled in from reference TRBV30 and TRBJ1-2): SQTIHQWPATLVQPVGSPLSLECTVEGTSNPNLYWYRQAAGRGLQLLFYSVGIGQISSEVPQNLSASRPQDRQFILSSKKLLLSDSGFYLCAWSPGGTATNYGYTFGSGTRLTVV.

This clone has more than one count but fewer than ten. This chain links TRBV9 with TRBJ1-1, with 7 bases matching TRBD1. V gave up 3 bases and J gave up 6 bases; unmatched junction bases: 8. Germline loops: CDR1 SGDLS, CDR2 YYNGEE. The CDR3 is 14 residues long. The CDR3 here is CASSASYRGAEAFF. The CDR3 coding sequence is TGTGCCAGCAGCGCGAGCTACAGGGGCGCTGAAGCTTTCTTT. The variable domain in full, completed from reference TRBV9 and TRBJ1-1, reads DSGVTQTPKHLITATGQRVTLRCSPRSGDLSVYWYQQSLDQGLQFLIQYYNGEERAKGNILERFSAQQFPDLHSELNLSSLELGDSALYFCASSASYRGAEAFFGQGTRLTVV.

The J gene is TRBJ2-6, the V gene TRBV21-1; the D call TRBD1 from the table was never checked on the DNA. TRBV21-1 is annotated as a pseudogene. This CDR3 comprises 16 residues. The CDR3 protein is CASRRQGASGANVLTF. Here the CDR3 DNA reads TGTGCCAGCAGACGACAGGGGGCTTCTGGGGCCAACGTCCTGACTTTC.

The chain employs TRBV2 and TRBJ1-5, with D hard to call. The V end lost 5 bases, the J end lost 4 bases, and 12 bases lay between the germline ends. Germline V gives CDR1 SNHLY, CDR2 FYNNEI. The CDR3 has 14 amino acids. DNA for the CDR3: TGTGCCAGCAGTTTTCGGAGGGTTAATCAGCCCCAGCATTTT. Residues: CASSFRRVNQPQHF.

V and J are TRBV7-9 and TRBJ2-3, with 10 bases that match TRBD1. This CDR3 region has 15 residues. J gave up 1 base and V 5 bases, and 3 bases lay outside the gene matches. Per the germline V gene, CDR1 is SEHNR and CDR2 is FQNEAQ (reference sequence). The CDR3 DNA reads TGTGCCAGCAGCCCCGGGACAGGGGGCACAGATACGCAGTATTTT. Amino acid sequence: CASSPGTGGTDTQYF.

The table lists this clone with a count of one. The gene calls are TRBV6-2 or TRBV6-3 and TRBJ2-5; 9 nucleotides agree with TRBD2. This CDR3 has 16 amino acids. The junction had 5 bases not matched to a gene; V was cut back by 0 bases and J by 3 bases. Germline V gene sequence: CDR1 MNHEY, CDR2 SVGEGT. CDR3 nucleotides: TGTGCCAGCAGTTACTCGAGAGCGGGGGGTAAAGAGACCCAGTACTTC. Amino acids: CASSYSRAGGKETQYF.

This clone has a single count. The gene calls are TRBV28 and TRBJ1-2, with no clear D. Per germline, CDR1 MDHEN and CDR2 SYDVKM. V lost 6 bases, J lost 7 bases, and 12 bases lay in between. The CDR3 sequence is 12 residues long. CDR3 nucleotides: TGTGCCAGCAGAGAAAGTGAGGGTGGCTACACCTTC. Encoded protein: CASRESEGGYTF.

V and J are TRBV2 and TRBJ2-7, with TRBD1 matching over 10 bases. The germline V gene encodes CDR1 SNHLY and CDR2 FYNNEI. Trimming cost V 10 bases and J 4 bases; bases outside gene matches: 4. CDR3 length equals 12 residues. CDR3: CATRDRGYEQYF. As DNA, the CDR3 is TGTGCCACCCGGGACAGGGGTTACGAGCAGTACTTC.

The chain links TRBV7-8 to TRBJ1-2, with TRBD1 as a possible D gene (5 bases). There are 14 residues in the CDR3. Germline V gene lookup returns CDR1 SGHVS and CDR2 FQNEAQ. The V gene lost 5 bases and the J gene lost 0 bases, with 10 bases spanning the gap. The CDR3 reads CASSGHESNYGYTF. The CDR3 DNA follows: TGTGCCAGCAGCGGACACGAATCTAACTATGGCTACACCTTC.

The chain links TRBV7-8 to TRBJ1-1, with unresolved D. Per the germline V gene, CDR1 is SGHVS and CDR2 is FQNEAQ. Trimming shortened V by 1 base and J by 10 bases, and 10 bases separated the two germline ends. This CDR3 comprises 12 residues. CDR3 DNA: TGTGCCAGCAGCTTAGTTGGCGGCCGAGCTTTCTTT. This codes for CASSLVGGRAFF.

The chain combines TRBV6-5 with TRBJ2-1; D is perhaps TRBD2 (5 bases). The CDR3 sequence is 11 residues long. V lost 8 bases to trimming and J lost 12 bases, with 14 bases between them. Looked up from germline, CDR1 is MNHEY and CDR2 is SVGAGI. In DNA form, the CDR3 reads TGTGCCAGCCTGGAGGAGGCGTGGCAGTTCTTC. Its translation is CASLEEAWQFF.

This sequence joins TRBV5-1 and TRBJ2-1; D gene ambiguous. Trimming took off 2 bases at V and 0 bases at J, with 9 bases between the two ends. CDR1 and CDR2 (germline): SGHRS, YFSETQ. This CDR3 spans 15 amino acids. The CDR3 spells CASSFTPGSYNEQFF. The DNA for the CDR3 is TGCGCCAGCAGCTTCACTCCCGGCTCCTACAATGAGCAGTTCTTC. Full variable domain (outside the CDR3, taken from reference TRBV5-1 and TRBJ2-1): KAGVTQTPRYLIKTRGQQVTLSCSPISGHRSVSWYQQTPGQGLQFLFEYFSETQRNKGNFPGRFSGRQFSNSRSEMNVSTLELGDSALYLCASSFTPGSYNEQFFGPGTRLTVL.

This sequence joins TRBV27 and TRBJ2-3; D possibly corresponds to TRBD2 (6 bases). V gave up 3 bases and J gave up 8 bases, with 18 bases separating them. CDR3 size: 15 residues. CDR1 and CDR2 (germline): MNHEY, SMNVEV (reference sequence). The CDR3 DNA sequence: TGTGCCAGCAGTTTTGGGCGGGGTCCGGATGCTACGCAGTATTTT. Protein sequence: CASSFGRGPDATQYF.

This chain uses TRBV7-9 with TRBJ2-2; the match to TRBD2 covers 8 bases. The CDR3 covers 14 residues. Unmatched junction bases numbered 10, after V lost 10 bases and J lost 6 bases. Germline lookup yields CDR1 SEHNR and CDR2 FQNEAQ (reference sequence). The CDR3 DNA reads as TGTGCCAACCGGGATTCCGGGGGGGCCGGGGAGCTGTTTTTT. It yields the protein CANRDSGGAGELFF.

In this sample, this clone turned up a few times. The rearrangement links TRBV5-5 to TRBJ2-7; 14 bases map to TRBD2. V shed 4 bases and J 3 bases; nucleotides not matched to a gene: 12. The length of the CDR3 is 18 residues. Per the germline V gene, CDR1 is SGHKS and CDR2 is YYEKEE (reference sequence). Written as DNA, the CDR3 is TGTGCCAGCAGCCGTCGACTAGCGGGGGGGCTGGGAAACTACGAGCAGTACTTC. Residues: CASSRRLAGGLGNYEQYF.

J is TRBJ1-2 and V is TRBV15; D remains ambiguous. The CDR3 has 13 amino acids. The germline CDR1 and CDR2 sequences are LNHNV and YYDKDF (reference sequence). The V gene lost 4 bases and the J gene lost 8 bases, with 14 bases spanning the gap. The CDR3 reads CATSKEESIGYTF. The CDR3 nucleotides read TGTGCCACCAGCAAGGAGGAATCTATAGGCTACACCTTC.

The rearrangement links TRBV5-1 to TRBJ2-1, with TRBD2 identical over 14 bases. The CDR3 consists of 14 residues. Germline V lookup: CDR1 SGHRS, CDR2 YFSETQ. V lost 4 bases and J lost 10; bases outside the gene matches: 4. CDR3 bases: TGCGCCAGCAGCCGGACTAGCGGGGGGCAGGAGCAGTTCTTC. It encodes CASSRTSGGQEQFF.